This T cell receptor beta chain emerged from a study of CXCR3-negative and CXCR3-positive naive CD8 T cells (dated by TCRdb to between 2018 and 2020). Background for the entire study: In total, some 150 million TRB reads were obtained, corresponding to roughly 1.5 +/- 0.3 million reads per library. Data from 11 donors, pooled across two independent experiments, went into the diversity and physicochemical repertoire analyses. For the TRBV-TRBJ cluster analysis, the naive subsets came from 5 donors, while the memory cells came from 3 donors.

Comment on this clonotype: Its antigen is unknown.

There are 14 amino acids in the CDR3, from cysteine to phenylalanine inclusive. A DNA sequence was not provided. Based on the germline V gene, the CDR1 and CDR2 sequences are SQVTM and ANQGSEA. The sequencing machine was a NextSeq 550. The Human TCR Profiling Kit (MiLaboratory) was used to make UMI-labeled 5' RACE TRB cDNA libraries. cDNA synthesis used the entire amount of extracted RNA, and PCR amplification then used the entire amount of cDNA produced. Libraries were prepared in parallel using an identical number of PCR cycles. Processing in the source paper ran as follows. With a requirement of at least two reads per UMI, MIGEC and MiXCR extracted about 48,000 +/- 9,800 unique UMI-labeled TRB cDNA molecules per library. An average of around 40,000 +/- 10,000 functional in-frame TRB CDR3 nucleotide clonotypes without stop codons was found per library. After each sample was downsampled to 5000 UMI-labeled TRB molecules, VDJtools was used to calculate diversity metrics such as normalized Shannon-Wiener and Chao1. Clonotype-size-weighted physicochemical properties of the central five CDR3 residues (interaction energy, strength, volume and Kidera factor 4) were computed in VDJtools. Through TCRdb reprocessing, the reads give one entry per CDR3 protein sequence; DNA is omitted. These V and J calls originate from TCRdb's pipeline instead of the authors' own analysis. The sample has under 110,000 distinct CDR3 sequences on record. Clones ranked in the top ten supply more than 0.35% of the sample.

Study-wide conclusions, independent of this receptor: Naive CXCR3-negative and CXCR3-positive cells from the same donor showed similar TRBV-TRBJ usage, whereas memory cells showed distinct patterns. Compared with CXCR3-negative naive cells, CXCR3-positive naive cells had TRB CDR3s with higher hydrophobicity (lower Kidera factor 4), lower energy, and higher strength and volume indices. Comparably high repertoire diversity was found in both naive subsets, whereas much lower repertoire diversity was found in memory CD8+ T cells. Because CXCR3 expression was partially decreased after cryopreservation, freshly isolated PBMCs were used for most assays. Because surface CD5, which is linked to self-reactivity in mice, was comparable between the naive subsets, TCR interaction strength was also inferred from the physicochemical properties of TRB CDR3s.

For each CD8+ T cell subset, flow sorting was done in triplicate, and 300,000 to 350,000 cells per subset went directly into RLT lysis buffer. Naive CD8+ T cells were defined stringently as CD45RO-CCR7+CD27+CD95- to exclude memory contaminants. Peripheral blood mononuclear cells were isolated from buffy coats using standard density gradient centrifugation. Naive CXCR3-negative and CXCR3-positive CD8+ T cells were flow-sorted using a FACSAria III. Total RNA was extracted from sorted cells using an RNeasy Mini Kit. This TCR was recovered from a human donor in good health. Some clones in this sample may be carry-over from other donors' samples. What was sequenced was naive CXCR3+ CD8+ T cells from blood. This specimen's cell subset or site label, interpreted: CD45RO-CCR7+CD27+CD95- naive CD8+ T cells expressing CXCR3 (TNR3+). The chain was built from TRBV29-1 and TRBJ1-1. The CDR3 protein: CSVDGRRQNTEAFF.